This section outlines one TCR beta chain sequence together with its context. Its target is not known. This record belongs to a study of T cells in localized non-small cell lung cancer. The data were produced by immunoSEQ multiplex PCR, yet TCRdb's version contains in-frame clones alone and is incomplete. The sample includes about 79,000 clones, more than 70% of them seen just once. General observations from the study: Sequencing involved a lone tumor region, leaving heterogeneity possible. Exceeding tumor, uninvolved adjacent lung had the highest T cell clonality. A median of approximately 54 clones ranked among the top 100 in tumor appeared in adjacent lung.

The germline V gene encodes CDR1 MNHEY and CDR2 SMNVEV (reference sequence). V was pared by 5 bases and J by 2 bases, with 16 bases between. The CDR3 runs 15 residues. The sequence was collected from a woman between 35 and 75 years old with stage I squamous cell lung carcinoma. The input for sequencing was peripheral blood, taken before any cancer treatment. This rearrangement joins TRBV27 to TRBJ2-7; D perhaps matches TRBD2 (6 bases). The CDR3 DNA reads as TGTGCCAGCAGTCCTCAACCGACGGGAGCCTACGAGCAGTACTTC. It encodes CASSPQPTGAYEQYF.